These 21 T cell receptor beta chains were sequenced from one sample in a study of T cells after somatic rescue of genetic block. Produced via immunoSEQ multiplex PCR; TCRdb's table is partial and in-frame only. This table holds some 70,000 clones, roughly 90% found once. Source material: peripheral blood mononuclear cells (PBMCs). Source of these receptors: a man younger than 45.

In this sample, this clone turned up once. This sequence joins TRBV28 and TRBJ2-7; 10 positions agree with TRBD2. The CDR3 sequence is 20 residues long. Per the germline V gene, CDR1 is MDHEN and CDR2 is SYDVKM. The ends lost 5 bases at V and 6 bases at J; junction bases unmatched: 25. The CDR3 nucleotides read TGTGCCAGCAGTCAGCCCCCCGGCAGGGGGAGTCTAGCGGGAGCAGGCGAGCAGTACTTC. This translates into CASSQPPGRGSLAGAGEQYF.

The chain links TRBV20-1 to TRBJ2-5, with D possibly being TRBD1 (6 bases). The germline V and J ends were trimmed by 6 bases and 5 bases, with 10 bases remaining between them. Germline loops: CDR1 DFQATT, CDR2 SNEGSKA (reference sequence). The CDR3 consists of 11 residues. CDR3 sequence reads: CSAGAWETQYF. As DNA, the CDR3 is TGCAGTGCGGGGGCTTGGGAGACCCAGTACTTC.

V usage is TRBV7-8 and J usage is TRBJ1-5; 8 bases fit TRBD1. CDR3 size: 18 residues. The trim removed 5 bases at V and 0 bases at J, leaving 12 bases unmatched. Germline CDR1 and CDR2: SGHVS and FQNEAQ. The CDR3 bases are TGTGCCAGCAGCCCCCGGACAGGGCAGATCTATAGCAATCAGCCCCAGCATTTT. Translation: CASSPRTGQIYSNQPQHF.

The chain couples TRBV19 to TRBJ1-3; D ambiguous. V gave up 3 bases and J gave up 0 bases, with 9 bases separating them. The CDR3 contains 15 residues. Germline CDR1 LNHDA, CDR2 SQIVND (reference sequence). As DNA, the CDR3 is TGTGCCAGTAGTATGCAAGGAACCTCTGGAAACACCATATATTTT. Its protein is CASSMQGTSGNTIYF.

This sequence joins TRBV5-1 and TRBJ1-6; D not certain. The CDR3 length is 17 residues. The V end lost 4 bases, the J end lost 0 bases, and 14 bases lay between the germline ends. CDR1 is SGHRS, CDR2 YFSETQ, per germline. The CDR3 bases are TGCGCCAGCAGCAAAGGACTGCAGAGCTCCTATAATTCACCCCTCCACTTT. The encoded protein is CASSKGLQSSYNSPLHF.

This chain uses TRBV15 with TRBJ2-7; the D gene is possibly TRBD2 (6 bases). Germline V gives CDR1 LNHNV, CDR2 YYDKDF (reference sequence). V was cut by 0 bases and J by 5 bases, with 11 bases left in between. This CDR3 spans 14 amino acids. The CDR3 DNA reads as TGTGCCACCAGCAGAGAGCTTTCTAGCGACGAGCAGTACTTC. It codes for CATSRELSSDEQYF.

This rearrangement joins TRBV14 to TRBJ1-3, with 7 bases matching TRBD1. The CDR3 has 16 residues. V lost 4 bases, J lost 0 bases, and 6 bases stayed unmatched. Germline assignment: CDR1 SGHDN and CDR2 FVKESK. CDR3 protein: CASSLWTGGSGNTIYF. CDR3 nucleotide sequence: TGTGCCAGCAGCCTATGGACAGGCGGCTCTGGAAACACCATATATTTT.

This sequence joins TRBV19 and TRBJ2-4, with D perhaps matching TRBD1 (5 bases). CDR3 length: 15 residues. Germline V gene lookup returns CDR1 LNHDA and CDR2 SQIVND (reference sequence). V shed 2 bases and J shed 2 bases, with 10 bases lying between them. CDR3 nucleotide sequence: TGTGCCAGTAGTATAACAGGCCAAACCAAAAACATTCAGTACTTC. Translation gives CASSITGQTKNIQYF. Based on the CDR3 plus reference TRBV19 and TRBJ2-4, the full variable domain is DGGITQSPKYLFRKEGQNVTLSCEQNLNHDAMYWYRQDPGQGLRLIYYSQIVNDFQKGDIAEGYSVSREKKESFPLTVTSAQKNPTAFYLCASSITGQTKNIQYFGAGTRLSVL.

V is TRBV30 and J is TRBJ1-1; D perhaps matches TRBD1 (6 bases). Germline V gives CDR1 GTSNPN, CDR2 SVGIG (reference sequence). Trimming cost V 4 bases and J 11 bases, with 17 bases left between them. The length of the CDR3 is 12 residues. CDR3 sequence (DNA): TGTGCCTGGACCACCGGGACACAGGTCGCTTTCTTT. Its translation is CAWTTGTQVAFF.

The chain couples TRBV6-4 to TRBJ2-6; weak D call: TRBD1 (7 bases). V was clipped by 2 bases and J by 2 bases, with 10 bases between them. CDR1 and CDR2 from the germline V gene are MRHNA and SNTAGT. The length of the CDR3 is 16 residues. The CDR3 reads CASSDGGGAGANVLTF. Here the CDR3 DNA reads TGTGCCAGCAGTGACGGAGGGGGCGCTGGGGCCAACGTCCTGACTTTC.

The chain links TRBV4-1 to TRBJ2-7; 13 positions agree with TRBD2. This CDR3 is built from 19 residues. V was clipped by 3 bases and J by 0 bases; unmatched bases: 11. Germline V lookup: CDR1 MGHRA, CDR2 YSYEKL. The CDR3 protein is CASSQNPGLAGRFSYEQYF. CDR3 bases: TGCGCCAGCAGCCAGAACCCGGGACTAGCGGGGCGATTCTCCTACGAGCAGTACTTC.

This CDR3 reads CASSTRQNEKLFF. In DNA, the CDR3 is TGCGCCAGCAGCACCCGACAGAATGAAAAACTGTTTTTT. The chain combines TRBV4-1 with TRBJ1-4; maybe TRBD1 (5 bases). The CDR3 contains 13 residues. The ends were cut back, 5 bases at V and 5 bases at J, with 9 bases in the middle. Germline loops: CDR1 MGHRA, CDR2 YSYEKL.

The chain combines TRBV6-1 with TRBJ2-7; D is perhaps TRBD2 (6 bases). Germline CDR1 is MNHNS and CDR2 is SASEGT. The CDR3 runs to 15 residues. Trimming stripped 2 bases from V and 6 bases from J, with 17 bases between. CDR3 DNA: TGTGCCAGCAGTGAATATAGCGGTGGGCTAGGCGAGCAGTACTTC. It yields the protein CASSEYSGGLGEQYF.

The rearrangement links TRBV5-4 to TRBJ2-7; 11 bases fit TRBD1. CDR1 and CDR2 from the germline V gene are SGHNT and YYREEE (reference sequence). CDR3 length equals 15 residues. With V trimmed by 4 bases and J by 7 bases, 10 bases remained unmatched. The CDR3 nucleotides are TGTGCCAGCAGCCCCCCGGGGGACAGGGGGGTTGAGCAGTACTTC. It encodes CASSPPGDRGVEQYF.

V gene TRBV5-1 combines with J gene TRBJ2-1; 8 bases are shared with TRBD1. Germline CDR1 is SGHRS and CDR2 is YFSETQ. The CDR3 loop spans 17 amino acids. Trimming took 3 bases from V and 7 from J; bases not matched to a gene: 15. CDR3 bases: TGCGCCAGCAGCTGGGGGAACCAGGGGGCAAGGGCGAATGAGCAGTTCTTC. This translates into CASSWGNQGARANEQFF.

This rearrangement joins TRBV28 to TRBJ2-2; perhaps TRBD1 as D (6 bases). V lost 2 bases and J lost 1, with 11 bases in between. There are 16 residues in the CDR3. CDR1 and CDR2 from the germline V gene are MDHEN and SYDVKM. The chain's CDR3 is CASSLRQGRNTGELFF. CDR3 nucleotides: TGTGCCAGCAGTTTAAGGCAGGGGAGGAACACCGGGGAGCTGTTTTTT. Together with reference TRBV28 and TRBJ2-2, the CDR3 gives the full variable domain: DVKVTQSSRYLVKRTGEKVFLECVQDMDHENMFWYRQDPGLGLRLIYFSYDVKMKEKGDIPEGYSVSREKKERFSLILESASTNQTSMYLCASSLRQGRNTGELFFGEGSRLTVL.

The CDR3 DNA reads as TGTGCCAGCAGCCGAGGGACTAGCGACTCCTACGAGCAGTACTTC. Protein: CASSRGTSDSYEQYF. The V gene is TRBV4-2, the J gene TRBJ2-7; 10 bases agree with TRBD2. V lost 4 bases and J lost 0; bases outside the gene matches: 3. CDR1 is LGHNA and CDR2 is YNFKEQ in the germline V gene. CDR3 length equals 15 residues.

The chain joins TRBV4-3 to TRBJ2-1; 7 bases fit TRBD2. The V gene's germline CDR1 is LGHNA and CDR2 YSLEER. CDR3 length: 14 amino acids. J lost 8 bases, V lost 2 bases, and 6 bases had no gene match. CDR3 protein: CASSQRGGRHEQFF. The DNA for the CDR3 is TGCGCCAGCAGCCAAAGGGGCGGGAGACATGAGCAGTTCTTC.

The rearrangement uses TRBV19 and TRBJ1-2, with D perhaps matching TRBD1 (5 bases). The CDR3 is 13 residues long. Trimming took off 7 bases at V and 2 bases at J, with 11 bases between the two ends. Germline CDR1 and CDR2: LNHDA and SQIVND (reference sequence). The CDR3, as DNA: TGTGCCAGTACCCGGACACGAAACTATGGCTACACCTTC. This codes for CASTRTRNYGYTF. Full variable domain (missing parts from reference TRBV19 and TRBJ1-2): DGGITQSPKYLFRKEGQNVTLSCEQNLNHDAMYWYRQDPGQGLRLIYYSQIVNDFQKGDIAEGYSVSREKKESFPLTVTSAQKNPTAFYLCASTRTRNYGYTFGSGTRLTVV.

This rearrangement joins TRBV27 to TRBJ2-7; no firm D call. Germline V gene data show CDR1 as MNHEY and CDR2 as SMNVEV (reference sequence). This CDR3 has 15 amino acids. Trimming shortened V by 3 bases and J by 2 bases, and 14 bases separated the two germline ends. As DNA, the CDR3 is TGTGCCAGCAGTTTCCTGCGGACGGCCGCCTACGAGCAGTACTTC. This encodes CASSFLRTAAYEQYF.

V and J are TRBV30 and TRBJ1-5, with D unclear. Germline V lookup: CDR1 GTSNPN, CDR2 SVGIG (reference sequence). CDR3 length: 17 amino acids. The V end lost 0 bases, the J end lost 0 bases, and 15 bases lay between the germline ends. The CDR3 loop is CAWSVSMGSYSNQPQHF. The CDR3, as DNA: TGTGCCTGGAGTGTATCTATGGGATCATATAGCAATCAGCCCCAGCATTTT. The entire variable domain, with the rest obtained from reference TRBV30 and TRBJ1-5, is as follows: SQTIHQWPATLVQPVGSPLSLECTVEGTSNPNLYWYRQAAGRGLQLLFYSVGIGQISSEVPQNLSASRPQDRQFILSSKKLLLSDSGFYLCAWSVSMGSYSNQPQHFGDGTRLSIL.